The 30 T cell receptor beta chains in this list originate from one sample, sequenced in a study of blood T cell repertoires in COVID-19. The assay was immunoSEQ multiplex PCR, and TCRdb's table has in-frame clones only and misses some. The top ten clones hold more than 8.5% of a sample with 12,000 to 15,000 clones, approximately 88% of them seen once. The sequencing input was peripheral blood. These receptor sequences come from a human donor in a cohort sampled during active COVID-19.

The chain is built from TRBV7-6 and TRBJ2-3; 7 bases are shared with TRBD2. The CDR3 totals 14 residues. Looked up from germline, CDR1 is SGHVS and CDR2 is FNYEAQ. Losses at the gene ends were 8 bases for V and 8 bases for J; bases not matched to a gene: 13. The CDR3 here is CASGSAGVQSTQYF. CDR3 bases: TGTGCCAGCGGGTCTGCGGGAGTGCAGAGTACGCAGTATTTT.

This clone was seen once. This rearrangement joins TRBV5-5 to TRBJ1-4; D is possibly TRBD1 (6 bases). Germline V lookup: CDR1 SGHKS, CDR2 YYEKEE (reference sequence). There are 13 residues in the CDR3. Trimming took 3 bases from V and 8 from J, leaving 11 bases between them. Here the CDR3 DNA reads TGTGCCAGCAGCTATCAGGGGAGCGAAAAACTGTTTTTT. It translates to CASSYQGSEKLFF.

The chain has TRBV5-1 and TRBJ2-7, with a weak D call TRBD1 (6 bases). Germline V gene data show CDR1 as SGHRS and CDR2 as YFSETQ. Trimming pared 4 bases from V and 2 bases from J, leaving 13 bases between. This CDR3 contains 14 residues. Here the CDR3 reads CASSLRDKAYEQYF. CDR3 in DNA: TGCGCCAGCAGCCTCCGGGACAAAGCCTACGAGCAGTACTTC.

V usage is TRBV19 and J usage is TRBJ1-6, with 7 positions matching TRBD1. The CDR3 consists of 16 residues. V lost 7 bases and J lost 7; bases outside the gene matches: 13. The germline CDR1 and CDR2 sequences are LNHDA and SQIVND (reference sequence). CDR3 DNA sequence: TGTGCCAGTACCCCCATAGCCGGGACAGAGAATTCACCCCTCCACTTT. Protein: CASTPIAGTENSPLHF.

The gene calls are TRBV9 and TRBJ2-3; tentatively, D is TRBD2 (6 bases). This CDR3 is built from 15 residues. Germline lookup yields CDR1 SGDLS and CDR2 YYNGEE. V was shortened by 3 bases and J by 0 bases, with 11 bases between the two germline ends. The CDR3, as DNA: TGTGCCAGCAGCGCCGGGGGTGAAAGCACAGATACGCAGTATTTT. Its protein product is CASSAGGESTDTQYF.

The chain recombines TRBV5-1 with TRBJ1-2, with D possibly TRBD1 on 6 matching bases. Germline CDR1 and CDR2: SGHRS and YFSETQ. The CDR3 extends over 18 amino acids. V dropped 0 bases and J dropped 5 bases, with 23 bases sitting between them. The CDR3 protein is CASSLARGRLYLYYGYTF. For the CDR3, the DNA is TGCGCCAGCAGCTTGGCCAGGGGTAGGCTATACTTGTATTATGGCTACACCTTC.

The chain links TRBV30 to TRBJ2-2, with D tentatively TRBD1 (5 bases). There are 13 residues in the CDR3. V shed 3 bases and J shed 7 bases, with 12 bases lying between them. Germline CDR1 reads GTSNPN; CDR2 reads SVGIG (reference sequence). The CDR3 nucleotides read TGTGCCTGGAGAAGCAGGGTGGGCGGGGAGCTGTTTTTT. This gives the protein CAWRSRVGGELFF. Full variable domain (outside the CDR3, taken from reference TRBV30 and TRBJ2-2): SQTIHQWPATLVQPVGSPLSLECTVEGTSNPNLYWYRQAAGRGLQLLFYSVGIGQISSEVPQNLSASRPQDRQFILSSKKLLLSDSGFYLCAWRSRVGGELFFGEGSRLTVL.

This chain joins TRBV5-1 and TRBJ2-1; TRBD2 matches 12 bases. Trimming at V came to 4 bases and at J to 5 bases, leaving 7 bases not matched to a gene. Germline CDR1 is SGHRS and CDR2 is YFSETQ. CDR3 length: 16 residues. CDR3 amino acids: CASSMTLAGGDNEQFF. The DNA of the CDR3 is TGCGCCAGCAGCATGACGCTAGCGGGAGGGGACAATGAGCAGTTCTTC.

The chain joins TRBV7-8 to TRBJ2-2; 7 nucleotides align to TRBD1. The CDR3 spans 15 residues. The germline gives CDR1 SGHVS, CDR2 FQNEAQ. V dropped 5 bases and J dropped 4; count of bases not matched to a gene: 7. The CDR3 DNA sequence: TGTGCCAGCAGCAGTCAGGGGGTGAGCACCGGGGAGCTGTTTTTT. Protein product: CASSSQGVSTGELFF.

This chain connects TRBV28 to TRBJ2-7; maybe TRBD1 (6 bases). The germline gives CDR1 MDHEN, CDR2 SYDVKM. This CDR3 has 16 amino acids. V was pared by 6 bases and J by 1 base, with 19 bases between. The CDR3 region is CASRETQGRGSYEQYF. The CDR3 DNA is TGTGCCAGCAGGGAAACACAGGGCCGCGGTTCCTACGAGCAGTACTTC. The variable domain in full, completed from reference TRBV28 and TRBJ2-7, reads DVKVTQSSRYLVKRTGEKVFLECVQDMDHENMFWYRQDPGLGLRLIYFSYDVKMKEKGDIPEGYSVSREKKERFSLILESASTNQTSMYLCASRETQGRGSYEQYFGPGTRLTVT.

The chain is built from TRBV10-2 and TRBJ2-7; 8 bases match TRBD1. Germline values: CDR1 WSHSY, CDR2 SAAADI. Trimming took 8 bases from V and 2 from J; bases not matched to a gene: 5. The CDR3 is made up of 13 amino acids. Here the CDR3 DNA reads TGCGCCAGCGGGGGACAGGTGACCTACGAGCAGTACTTC. This encodes CASGGQVTYEQYF.

This chain links TRBV9 with TRBJ2-7, with 9 bases lining up with TRBD1. Trimming removed 2 bases from V and 3 bases from J; junction bases left unmatched: 6. This CDR3 comprises 15 residues. CDR1 SGDLS and CDR2 YYNGEE come from the germline V gene. The CDR3 bases are TGTGCCAGCAGCGTTGGACAGGGGCCCCTCTACGAGCAGTACTTC. Translated: CASSVGQGPLYEQYF. Variable domain in full (rest from reference TRBV9 and TRBJ2-7): DSGVTQTPKHLITATGQRVTLRCSPRSGDLSVYWYQQSLDQGLQFLIQYYNGEERAKGNILERFSAQQFPDLHSELNLSSLELGDSALYFCASSVGQGPLYEQYFGPGTRLTVT.

This clone was seen only once. The genes are TRBV10-3 and TRBJ2-3; weak D call: TRBD2 (7 bases). The germline CDR1 and CDR2 sequences are ENHRY and SYGVKD. This CDR3 is built from 14 residues. Deletions cut 5 bases from V and 3 bases from J, with 12 bases between. The CDR3 sequence: CAISSGGTTDTQYF. CDR3 coding DNA: TGTGCCATCAGTTCGGGGGGCACAACAGATACGCAGTATTTT.

This clone was seen once. This sequence joins TRBV5-1 and TRBJ1-1; no reliable D call. Deletions cut 5 bases from V and 2 bases from J, with 16 bases between. CDR1 is SGHRS and CDR2 is YFSETQ in the germline V gene. The CDR3 extends over 15 amino acids. For the CDR3, the DNA is TGCGCCAGCAGTGGCAGTGTTGCCGAAAACACTGAAGCTTTCTTT. This sequence encodes CASSGSVAENTEAFF.

This chain's CDR3 is CASSFGTGSYEQYF. In nucleotides, the CDR3 is TGTGCCAGCAGCTTCGGGACAGGATCCTACGAGCAGTACTTC. The chain uses TRBV5-4 and TRBJ2-7; 8 positions agree with TRBD1. Trimming removed 2 bases from V and 1 base from J; junction bases left unmatched: 2. This CDR3 has 14 amino acids. Germline CDR1 SGHNT, CDR2 YYREEE (reference sequence).

The chain is built from TRBV15 and TRBJ2-3, with D possibly TRBD2 on 6 matching bases. Trimming removed 6 bases at V and 0 bases at J, with 13 bases between. This CDR3 spans 15 amino acids. Germline V CDR1 and CDR2: LNHNV, YYDKDF (reference sequence). The DNA for the CDR3 is TGTGCCACCAGTCCGGGACTTCGTAGCACAGATACGCAGTATTTT. Its translation: CATSPGLRSTDTQYF.

This rearrangement joins TRBV27 to TRBJ2-3; possibly TRBD1 for D (5 bases). V lost 3 bases and J lost 5, with 12 bases in between. This CDR3 is built from 14 residues. CDR1 is MNHEY and CDR2 is SMNVEV in the germline V gene (reference sequence). CDR3 nucleotide sequence: TGTGCCAGCAGTTTGTCGGACACAGGAGATACGCAGTATTTT. Translating gives CASSLSDTGDTQYF.

This sequence joins TRBV4-1 and TRBJ2-1, with D tentatively TRBD2 (6 bases). Germline-derived CDR1 and CDR2 are MGHRA and YSYEKL. V was pared by 2 bases and J by 0 bases, with 17 bases between. CDR3 length equals 18 residues. The CDR3 DNA is TGCGCCAGCAGCCAATCCCCAGGACTACCAAGCTCCTACAATGAGCAGTTCTTC. As protein: CASSQSPGLPSSYNEQFF.

This chain uses TRBV7-9 with TRBJ2-3; D is perhaps TRBD1 (5 bases). The V and J ends lost 5 bases and 4 bases respectively, with 10 bases between them. The CDR3 totals 13 residues. CDR1 is SEHNR, CDR2 FQNEAQ, per germline (reference sequence). This CDR3 is CASSLGRSDTQYF. The DNA of the CDR3 is TGTGCCAGCAGCCTGGGGCGTTCAGATACGCAGTATTTT.

CDR3 amino acids: CASSVGGFANTGELFF. The CDR3 coding sequence is TGTGCCAGCAGCGTAGGAGGCTTCGCGAACACCGGGGAGCTGTTTTTT. This rearrangement joins TRBV9 to TRBJ2-2; no clear D. CDR3 length equals 16 residues. V was trimmed by 0 bases and J by 0 bases, leaving 9 bases between them. The germline V gene has CDR1 SGDLS and CDR2 YYNGEE.

The chain carries TRBV7-9 and TRBJ2-7; tentatively, D is TRBD1 (6 bases). The V end lost 5 bases, the J end lost 6 bases, and 17 bases lay between the germline ends. CDR3 length equals 14 residues. CDR1 is SEHNR and CDR2 is FQNEAQ in the germline V gene (reference sequence). The CDR3 nucleotides read TGTGCCAGCAGCCCCACACAGGGCAGGGGCGAGCAGTACTTC. It encodes CASSPTQGRGEQYF.

The chain carries TRBV5-1 and TRBJ1-5, with 8 bases aligning to TRBD1. Trimming removed 3 bases from V and 7 bases from J; junction bases left unmatched: 6. The CDR3 covers 14 residues. From germline, CDR1 is SGHRS and CDR2 YFSETQ. CDR3 DNA: TGCGCCAGCAGCTACGACAGGGGCGGCCAGCCCCAGCATTTT. Amino acid sequence: CASSYDRGGQPQHF.

This clone was found once. The chain recombines TRBV10-1 with TRBJ2-3; 7 bases align to TRBD2. Germline V gene lookup returns CDR1 WNHNN and CDR2 SYGVQD (reference sequence). Trimming took 5 bases from V and 2 from J; bases not matched to a gene: 7. The CDR3 has 15 residues. The DNA of the CDR3 is TGCGCCAGCAGTATCGGCAGCGGGGTCACAGATACGCAGTATTTT. Translation gives CASSIGSGVTDTQYF.

The chain links TRBV5-6 to TRBJ2-5, with 8 bases aligning to TRBD1. After removal of 0 bases from V and 5 bases from J, the junction contained 9 bases not matched to a gene. This CDR3 is 16 amino acids long. CDR1 is SGHDT, CDR2 YYEEEE, per germline. The chain's CDR3 is CASSLVAGGLLETQYF. CDR3 in DNA: TGTGCCAGCAGCTTGGTGGCAGGGGGCCTTTTGGAGACCCAGTACTTC.

The chain has TRBV12-3 or TRBV12-4 and TRBJ1-2; 8 bases match TRBD1. This CDR3 is built from 13 residues. The ends lost 6 bases at V and 4 bases at J; junction bases unmatched: 4. CDR3 in DNA: TGTGCCAGCAGGGCAGGGGGCGGCTATGGCTACACCTTC. It is translated as CASRAGGGYGYTF.

V is TRBV30 and J is TRBJ2-4; 9 bases agree with TRBD2. The trim removed 2 bases at V and 3 bases at J, leaving 14 bases unmatched. CDR1 is GTSNPN and CDR2 is SVGIG in the germline V gene (reference sequence). CDR3 length: 18 residues. The CDR3 coding sequence is TGTGCCTGGAGTTACGTAGCGGGAGTCTCTGGGGTCAAAAACATTCAGTACTTC. Amino acids: CAWSYVAGVSGVKNIQYF.

V is TRBV29-1 and J is TRBJ2-7, with 8 nucleotides matching TRBD1. Unmatched junction bases numbered 14, after V lost 6 bases and J lost 4 bases. Germline V gene data show CDR1 as SQVTM and CDR2 as ANQGSEA. This CDR3 contains 15 residues. The CDR3: CSVRQGSWLVYEQYF. CDR3 in DNA: TGCAGCGTCAGACAGGGGTCGTGGTTGGTTTACGAGCAGTACTTC.

The chain links TRBV5-1 to TRBJ2-2; weak D call: TRBD1 (6 bases). The length of the CDR3 is 15 residues. V gave up 1 base and J gave up 5 bases, with 12 bases separating them. Germline CDR1 reads SGHRS; CDR2 reads YFSETQ. The CDR3 DNA follows: TGCGCCAGCAGCTTGAGGGCAGGGGAAACCGGGGAGCTGTTTTTT. This gives the protein CASSLRAGETGELFF.

The CDR3 DNA reads as TGTGCCAGCAGCGGGACAGGGGGCCATAACTATGGCTACACCTTC. Protein sequence: CASSGTGGHNYGYTF. The J gene is TRBJ1-2, the V gene TRBV2; 12 bases align to TRBD1. The CDR3 is made up of 15 amino acids. Germline CDR1 and CDR2: SNHLY and FYNNEI. The trim removed 6 bases at V and 1 base at J, leaving 3 bases unmatched.

The chain combines TRBV6-6 with TRBJ1-2; D may be TRBD1 (6 bases). Germline CDR1 is MNHNY and CDR2 is SVGAGI (reference sequence). Trimming removed 10 bases from V and 2 bases from J, with 17 bases in between. The CDR3 loop spans 14 amino acids. The CDR3 spells CANERETGNYGYTF. In DNA, the CDR3 is TGTGCCAACGAAAGGGAGACAGGCAACTATGGCTACACCTTC.